These T cell receptor beta chains were read from a single sample in a study of T cells in Graves' hyperthyroidism and ophthalmopathy. MiXCR, run by TCRdb on the multiplex PCR reads, gives a single entry per CDR3 protein. This table has under 400,000 distinct CDR3 sequences, more than 15% appearing once. Sequencing used blood. Every receptor here comes from a woman aged 18-29 years with Graves' hyperthyroidism that later progressed to Graves' ophthalmopathy. Each CDR3 is given with its conserved first and last residue. Fields, in order: V gene, CDR3 length, J gene, D gene, CDR3 protein. D genes are given only for firm matches.

TRBV4-2	15	TRBJ2-7	-	CASSQDPGEWNEQYF
TRBV5-1	15	TRBJ2-5	-	CASSLRDAYQETQYF
TRBV3-1	15	TRBJ2-3	TRBD1	CANTQTGRSTDTQYF
TRBV7-9	14	TRBJ2-3	TRBD1	CASSPDRVPDTQYF
TRBV20-1	17	TRBJ2-3	TRBD2	CSGGRRRTSGSTDTQYF
TRBV20-1	14	TRBJ2-7	TRBD2	CSARDLREGYEQYF
TRBV18	14	TRBJ2-5	-	CASSPPGEKETQYF
TRBV6-5	14	TRBJ2-2	-	CASSYSGVFGELFF
TRBV12-3/TRBV12-4	15	TRBJ2-1	-	CASSSIDRQVNEQFF
TRBV20-1	15	TRBJ1-5	TRBD1	CSARAGGGFNQPQHF
TRBV19	17	TRBJ2-1	TRBD2	CASSITSGRSGDNEQFF
TRBV2	13	TRBJ1-2	-	CASSGEFHYGYTF
TRBV4-2	14	TRBJ1-2	-	CASSQDRGVYGYTF
TRBV7-7	15	TRBJ2-7	-	CASSLGEVGDHEQYF
TRBV6-5	15	TRBJ2-7	-	CASSYRATGSYEQYF
TRBV2	17	TRBJ2-1	TRBD2	CASSDVAGGKDYNEQFF
TRBV10-3	17	TRBJ1-2	-	CAIRGVSSEVTAYGYTF
TRBV27	11	TRBJ2-3	-	CASTLMDTQYF
TRBV3-1	14	TRBJ2-1	TRBD2	CASSQGLAYNEQFF
TRBV5-5	13	TRBJ1-5	-	CASSLGEGQPQHF
TRBV3-1	18	TRBJ2-2	TRBD2	CASSPGLAGAFDTGELFF
TRBV29-1	13	TRBJ2-1	TRBD2	CSGGEGPIYEQFF
TRBV29-1	13	TRBJ1-5	-	CSVVSGRDQPQHF
TRBV7-9	15	TRBJ2-2	TRBD1	CASSPGQGTTGELFF
TRBV10-3	13	TRBJ2-7	-	CAISEDIPYEQYF
TRBV28	14	TRBJ1-4	-	CASSSITTNEKLFF
TRBV9	15	TRBJ2-3	-	CASSVEAGRGDTQYF
TRBV24-1	13	TRBJ1-1	-	CATRRGMNTEAFF
TRBV12-3/TRBV12-4	12	TRBJ2-7	TRBD1	CASSPNRGEQYF
TRBV3-1	16	TRBJ1-3	-	CASSQDGTVSGNTIYF
TRBV20-1	16	TRBJ2-1	TRBD2	CSATVSGDLPGNEQFF
TRBV9	17	TRBJ2-1	TRBD2	CASSEEGLAGSYNEQFF
TRBV6-1	13	TRBJ2-7	-	CASSAAEMDEQYF
TRBV30	13	TRBJ1-1	-	CAWVGTWNTEAFF
TRBV28	14	TRBJ1-6	TRBD1	CASRRQGKGSPLHF
TRBV9	15	TRBJ2-7	-	CASSVEGSTSYEQYF
TRBV5-1	17	TRBJ2-1	-	CASIGGIDGSPDNEQFF
TRBV5-1	15	TRBJ1-1	-	CASSPEQSARAEAFF
TRBV3-1	13	TRBJ1-1	-	CASIGTLNTEAFF
TRBV12-3/TRBV12-4	16	TRBJ2-7	TRBD1	CASSPDRETGSYEQYF
TRBV27	15	TRBJ1-1	-	CASSGGGQKNPEAFF
TRBV20-1	13	TRBJ1-2	-	CSAVGPQNYGYTF
TRBV9	15	TRBJ2-6	-	CASSGSGSGANVLTF
TRBV27	12	TRBJ1-1	TRBD1	CASSLAGTVAFF
TRBV2	14	TRBJ2-6	-	CASRIGSGANVLTF
TRBV7-6	13	TRBJ2-5	-	CASSFRGDGTQYF
TRBV12-3/TRBV12-4	14	TRBJ1-5	TRBD1	CASTADREAQPQHF
TRBV20-1	13	TRBJ1-2	-	CSARGGAVVGYTF
TRBV6-2/TRBV6-3	14	TRBJ2-7	TRBD1	CASSGPGQGYEQYF
TRBV28	18	TRBJ2-5	-	CASSLSNHYGRDQETQYF
TRBV19	12	TRBJ2-7	-	CASSSSPREQYF
TRBV13	16	TRBJ1-2	TRBD1	CASRKPGTGGAGGYTF
TRBV7-9	17	TRBJ2-1	TRBD2	CASSPRTSGSSDNEQFF
TRBV7-9	15	TRBJ1-2	-	CASSLAGPENYGYTF
TRBV11-2	19	TRBJ1-3	-	CASSTIRRGPGYSGNTIYF
TRBV20-1	11	TRBJ2-7	-	CSARATHEQYF
TRBV20-1	12	TRBJ2-7	-	CSAASGAYEQYF
TRBV4-1	15	TRBJ2-3	-	CASSRDPGPADTQYF
TRBV18	14	TRBJ1-1	-	CASSPAMKGSEAFF
TRBV2	14	TRBJ2-2	TRBD2	CASKREGRTGELFF